A selection of T cell receptor beta chains follows, all from one sample in a study of T cell responses to AZD1222 COVID-19 vaccine. Assay: immunoSEQ multiplex PCR; the TCRdb copy retains only in-frame clones and omits some. The sample holds approximately 190,000 clones, approximately 94% seen once. The source material was peripheral blood, sampled on day 0 of AZD1222 vaccination. These receptor sequences come from an adult in good health. Each CDR3 is given with its conserved first and last residue. D genes are given only for firm matches. Where a row states a size, it is once, few, many or the class of an expanded clone; other rows omit it.

j_call v_call d_call clone_size cdr3_nt cdr3_aa
TRBJ1-2 TRBV28 - - TGTGCCAGCAGTCTACTGGGTGAAAGTGGCTACACCTTC CASSLLGESGYTF
TRBJ1-3 TRBV13 - - TGTGCCAGCAGCTTTTGGGAATCTGGAAACACCATATATTTT CASSFWESGNTIYF
TRBJ1-1 TRBV13 - - TGTGCCAGCAGCTCGCCAGGGTTGAACACTGAAGCTTTCTTT CASSSPGLNTEAFF
TRBJ2-2 TRBV7-3 TRBD2 - TGTGCCAGCAGCGCAACTAGCGGGAGATTTGTAATCGGGGAGCTGTTTTTT CASSATSGRFVIGELFF
TRBJ2-7 TRBV25-1 - once TGTGCCAGCAGGCATTACCACGAGCAGTACTTC CASRHYHEQYF
TRBJ1-2 TRBV19 - - TGTGCCAGTAGTGACCCCGGGCCAATTAACTATGGCTACACCTTC CASSDPGPINYGYTF
TRBJ2-5 TRBV7-9 TRBD1 - TGTGCCAGCAGCGTAGGACAGGTCCAAGAGACCCAGTACTTC CASSVGQVQETQYF
TRBJ1-2 TRBV10-2 TRBD1 - TGCGCCAGCAGGGGGACAGGGGATGAGTATGGCTACACCTTC CASRGTGDEYGYTF
TRBJ2-2 TRBV28 TRBD2 - TGTGCCACCGGGGGGGCCGCGGGAACCGGGGAGCTGTTTTTT CATGGAAGTGELFF
TRBJ1-1 TRBV9 - - TGTGCCAGCAGCGTAGGCGTGGGGAACAGGGACACTGAAGCTTTCTTT CASSVGVGNRDTEAFF
TRBJ1-1 TRBV10-3 - - TGTGCCATCAGTGAGAAGACAGGCTGGAACACTGAAGCTTTCTTT CAISEKTGWNTEAFF
TRBJ1-2 TRBV24-1 - - TGTGCCACCAGTGATTTACCGGGTCTTTATGGCTACACCTTC CATSDLPGLYGYTF
TRBJ1-1 TRBV7-3 - - TGTGCCAGCAGCCCCCGAGTGAACACTGAAGCTTTCTTT CASSPRVNTEAFF
TRBJ1-6 TRBV6-5 - - TGTGCCAGCAGTCAATCCCCACCGGATTCACCCCTCCACTTT CASSQSPPDSPLHF
TRBJ1-2 TRBV10-3 - - TGTGCCATCAGTGAGTTGCTGGACAGCCCTAACTATGGCTACACCTTC CAISELLDSPNYGYTF
TRBJ2-2 TRBV25-1 - - TGTGCCAGCCGCGACACCGGGGAGCTGTTTTTT CASRDTGELFF
TRBJ1-2 TRBV28 TRBD1 - TGTGCCAGCAGTGTCTCCGGGACAGGGGGTATTGGCTACACCTTC CASSVSGTGGIGYTF
TRBJ1-6 TRBV5-1 TRBD1 - TGCGCCAGCAGCTTGGAGGGGGGACAGTATAATTCACCCCTCCACTTT CASSLEGGQYNSPLHF
TRBJ2-2 TRBV18 TRBD2 - TGTGCCAGCTCACCCCTAGCGGGAAACACCGGGGAGCTGTTTTTT CASSPLAGNTGELFF
TRBJ2-1 TRBV6-4 TRBD2 - TGTGCCAGCAGCTTGAGCGGTAGCGGGAGAACAAATGAGCAGTTCTTC CASSLSGSGRTNEQFF
TRBJ1-4 TRBV7-8 - - TGTGCCAGCAGCCCGACCAGGACAGCTAATGAAAAACTGTTTTTT CASSPTRTANEKLFF
TRBJ2-2 TRBV29-1 - - TGCAGCGTTGAACGAAGCCCCGGGGAGCTGTTTTTT CSVERSPGELFF
TRBJ1-1 TRBV6-1 - - TGTGCCAGCAGTGAGAGGCTTGAAGCTTTCTTT CASSERLEAFF
TRBJ2-1 TRBV10-3 - - TGTGCCATCAGTGAGTGGTTGGACGGGCTTTACAATGAGCAGTTCTTC CAISEWLDGLYNEQFF
TRBJ2-1 TRBV19 TRBD2 - TGTGCCAGTAGTATCGCGGGAGGGCCGGGTGAGCAGTTCTTC CASSIAGGPGEQFF
TRBJ2-1 TRBV10-3 - once TGTGCCATCAGTCTAGGGGGGAATGAGCAGTTCTTC CAISLGGNEQFF
TRBJ2-2 TRBV5-5 TRBD1 - TGTGCCAGCAGCCACGACAGGGGGCTTGGCGGGGAGCTGTTTTTT CASSHDRGLGGELFF
TRBJ1-4 TRBV5-1 - - TGCGCCAGCAGCTTCGTTGCAGGGGTAGATGAAAAACTGTTTTTT CASSFVAGVDEKLFF
TRBJ2-1 TRBV6-5 - - TGTGCCAGCAGGCAGGGTAGCGGAACCTACAATGAGCAGTTCTTC CASRQGSGTYNEQFF
TRBJ2-1 TRBV20-1 - - TGCAGTGCTAGTCTCCGGGAGAGGAATGAGCAGTTCTTC CSASLRERNEQFF
TRBJ2-3 TRBV28 TRBD2 once TGTGCCAGCAGTTTACGAAGCGGGACCGGTACGCAGTATTTT CASSLRSGTGTQYF
TRBJ2-7 TRBV7-9 TRBD2 - TGTGCCAGCAGCTTAGGACGATCGGGGGGTCCTCCTGGGGTCCACGAGCAGTACTTC CASSLGRSGGPPGVHEQYF
TRBJ1-1 TRBV7-3 TRBD1 - TGTGCCAGCAGCTTAGGGCCGGGACAGGGGAAGAGGGCTTTCTTT CASSLGPGQGKRAFF
TRBJ2-7 TRBV10-1 - - TGCGCCAGCAGTGCCAGGGCCAGCTCCTACGAGCAGTACTTC CASSARASSYEQYF
TRBJ1-4 TRBV2 - - TGTGCCAGCAGGCGAGACAGGCGACGTGCAACTAATGAAAAACTGTTTTTT CASRRDRRRATNEKLFF
TRBJ2-1 TRBV27 TRBD2 once TGTGCCAGCAGTGCTAGCGGGTATTACAATGAGCAGTTCTTC CASSASGYYNEQFF
TRBJ2-7 TRBV13 TRBD1 - TGTGCCAGCAGTTCTCATGGCAGGGGGCGAGCCTACGAGCAGTACTTC CASSSHGRGRAYEQYF
TRBJ1-6 TRBV28 - once TGTGCCAGCAGTTTGTCTGGCGGGGGCATCCACTTT CASSLSGGGIHF
TRBJ2-1 TRBV25-1 TRBD2 - TGTGCCAGCAGTGAACCAAGGGGTCTAGCGGACTACAATGAGCAGTTCTTC CASSEPRGLADYNEQFF
TRBJ2-1 TRBV20-1 - - TGCAGTGCTAGTGGGCGTCACAATGAGCAGTTCTTC CSASGRHNEQFF
TRBJ1-5 TRBV5-6 - - TGTGCCAGCAGCTTGATGGGGACATCGGTTTGGCCCCAGCATTTT CASSLMGTSVWPQHF
TRBJ1-5 TRBV19 TRBD1 - TGTGCCAGTAGCCGGGACAGACCGTCTAGCAATCAGCCCCAGCATTTT CASSRDRPSSNQPQHF
TRBJ1-2 TRBV5-4 TRBD1 - TGTGCCAGCAGCACCGGGACAGCATATGGCTACACCTTC CASSTGTAYGYTF
TRBJ2-6 TRBV30 TRBD1 - TGTGCCTGGAGTACGGACAGGCGTACCACTGGGGCCAACGTCCTGACTTTC CAWSTDRRTTGANVLTF
TRBJ1-2 TRBV5-1 - - TGCGCCAGCAGCGCCTCGGAGGGCTACTATGGCTACACCTTC CASSASEGYYGYTF
TRBJ2-3 TRBV7-3 - once TGTGCCAGCAGCTTAACGAGGGATACGCAGTATTTT CASSLTRDTQYF
TRBJ1-1 TRBV11-2 - - TGTGCCAGCAGCCCAATGGTGTTGAACACTGAAGCTTTCTTT CASSPMVLNTEAFF
TRBJ2-5 TRBV6-2/TRBV6-3 - - TGTGCCAGCAGCCATAGCGGGACCCAGTACTTC CASSHSGTQYF
TRBJ1-2 TRBV19 - - TGTGCCAGCTCCCACCTATCCCATGGCTACACCTTC CASSHLSHGYTF
TRBJ2-7 TRBV28 - - TGTGCCAGCAGTTTGCTCCGGGCAGGTAATTACGAGCAGTACTTC CASSLLRAGNYEQYF
TRBJ2-7 TRBV11-2 TRBD2 once TGTGCCAGCAGCTTTGGACTAGCGGGGAACTACGAGCAGTACTTC CASSFGLAGNYEQYF
TRBJ2-1 TRBV4-2 - - TGTGCCAGCAGCCAATCGGTAGCGGACTACAATGAGCAGTTCTTC CASSQSVADYNEQFF